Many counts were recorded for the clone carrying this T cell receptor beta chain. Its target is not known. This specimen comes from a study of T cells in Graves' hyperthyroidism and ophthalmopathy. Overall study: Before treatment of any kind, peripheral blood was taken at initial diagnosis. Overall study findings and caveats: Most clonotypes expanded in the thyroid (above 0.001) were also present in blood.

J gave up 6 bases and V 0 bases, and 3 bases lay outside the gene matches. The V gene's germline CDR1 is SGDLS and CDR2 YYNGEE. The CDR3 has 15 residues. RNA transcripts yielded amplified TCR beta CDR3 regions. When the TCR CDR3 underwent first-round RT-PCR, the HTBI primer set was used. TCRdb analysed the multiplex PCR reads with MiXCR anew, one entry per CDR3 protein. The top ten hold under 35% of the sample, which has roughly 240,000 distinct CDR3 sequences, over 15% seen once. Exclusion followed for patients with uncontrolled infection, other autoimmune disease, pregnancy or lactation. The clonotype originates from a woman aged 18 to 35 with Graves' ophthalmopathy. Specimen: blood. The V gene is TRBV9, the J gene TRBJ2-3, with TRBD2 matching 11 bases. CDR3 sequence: CASSVGLAGFDTQYF. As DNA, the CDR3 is TGTGCCAGCAGCGTAGGACTAGCGGGGTTTGATACGCAGTATTTT. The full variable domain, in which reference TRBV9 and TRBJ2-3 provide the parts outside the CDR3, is DSGVTQTPKHLITATGQRVTLRCSPRSGDLSVYWYQQSLDQGLQFLIQYYNGEERAKGNILERFSAQQFPDLHSELNLSSLELGDSALYFCASSVGLAGFDTQYFGPGTRLTVL.